This record covers a single T cell receptor beta chain. Its antigen is still unknown. These data are taken from a study of glioma-infiltrating T cells. Amplification of TCR alpha and beta CDR3 regions from RNA used iRepertoire nested multiplex PCR. Via MiXCR, TCRdb re-called the multiplex PCR reads, giving one row per CDR3 protein. This sample has roughly 200,000 distinct CDR3 sequences, with more than 25% found just once. Findings and limits, study-wide: Gliomas, especially low-grade, showed above-expected tissue-blood divergence; non-neoplastic patients showed below. Only very few CDR3 sequences appeared in both tissue and blood.

The CDR3 totals 18 residues. The germline V gene has CDR1 MDHEN and CDR2 SYDVKM. The V segment lost 3 bases and the J segment 0 bases; nucleotides outside the gene matches: 8. This TCR was sampled from a human donor with low-grade glioma or glioblastoma, undergoing nonglioma brain surgery, or in good health (not recorded which). The chain carries TRBV28 and TRBJ1-5; 10 bases match TRBD1. Sequencing was carried out using glioma tissue, nonneoplastic brain tissue, or PBMCs (not recorded which). The CDR3 DNA sequence: TGTGCCAGCAGTTTCACCGGGACAGGGGAAGGTAGCAATCAGCCCCAGCATTTT. It codes for CASSFTGTGEGSNQPQHF.